Sequencing of this TCR beta chain was carried out in a study of cytomegalovirus exposure and HLA in healthy donors. The CDR3 consists of 16 residues. In germline, CDR1 is LGHNA, CDR2 YNFKEQ. V gave up 7 bases and J gave up 8 bases; unmatched junction bases: 9. Of note for this clone: Its cognate antigen is unknown.

General study findings and limits: Common viral pathogens (according to a later analysis) appeared linked to several of the most significant clusters. Productive status was seen about 90% or about 30% of the time for most TCR beta V segments in an earlier analysis. Among TCR beta chains of equal frequency, HLA-associated ones were more clonally expanded in a later analysis. Beyond CMV serostatus, there was no information to go on about immune exposure.

PCR was performed using 60 Vbeta and 13 Jbeta primers. Repertoires were generated with immunoSEQ multiplex PCR, while TCRdb's copy carries only in-frame clones and drops some. The sample lists 190,000 or so clones, 80% seen once, with 0.5% to 0.8% in the top ten. The specimen sequenced was PBMCs. The V and J genes are TRBV4-2 and TRBJ1-6, with 12 bases lining up with TRBD1. The sequence derives from a boy aged 5-17 years in good health and CMV-seronegative. DNA for the CDR3: TGTGCCAGCACGCACTCCGGGACAGGGGGCGATTCACCCCTCCACTTT. Encoded protein: CASTHSGTGGDSPLHF.